The rows below give T cell receptor beta chains drawn from one sample of a study of CD8+ T cells in alopecia areata. Sequenced by immunoSEQ multiplex PCR; TCRdb stores in-frame clones only, minus some. The table lists 150,000 to 200,000 clones, about 61% of them singletons. This material consisted of CD4+ T cells sorted from blood, taken between weeks 55 and 70, from a patient treated with tofacitinib. All receptors derive from a human donor with alopecia areata. Both conserved end residues are part of each CDR3. Size is omitted from some rows. Given values are once, few, many or a class for expanded clones.

NA TRBV7-7 CASSLGSPGGTYNEQFF
few TRBV29-1 CSVAPRITDTQYF
few TRBV7-2 CASSLGTGVSYEQYF
once TRBV5-1 CASSLGLVGDYEQYF
few TRBV5-1 CASSSRGTRLSGEQYF
NA TRBV5-1 CASGPGQMGETQYF
NA TRBV9 CASSVAPLRDRLNEKLFF
NA TRBV6-6 CASSYLGGYEQYF
many TRBV4-1 CASSHTLQGLGEAFF
few TRBV29-1 CSVAGQGVSGANVLTF
NA TRBV5-1 CASSLDVSGVGNEQFF
NA TRBV9 CASSVGGQVEQYF
NA TRBV4-1 CASSQLAGTQYF
NA TRBV18 CASSPPVNRHQETQYF
NA TRBV5-1 CASSLETVRTNTGELFF
few TRBV7-2 CASSSLRSTEAFF
NA TRBV30 CAWDRGNYNEQFF
NA TRBV19 CASSSGTGGYNEQFF
NA TRBV2 CASRRTGGNNQPQHF
NA TRBV27 CASSPEGNYGYTF
NA TRBV30 CAWRGSGTEAFF
NA TRBV27 CASSPRQGIGSNSPLHF
NA TRBV6-1 CASSRQVDAGYTF
NA TRBV5-1 CASRIGQGRLTGELFF
NA TRBV7-9 CASRLDRQAQYF
few TRBV2 CASRNRGQSTEAFF
NA TRBV29-1 CSGGSSGNTIYF
once TRBV27 CASSYSSGANVLTF
NA TRBV4-1 CASSQLNSPLHF
few TRBV11-2 CASSFGQGKGQPQHF
NA TRBV7-3 CASSSAGVETQYF
few TRBV30 CAWSVRGTETQYF
few TRBV6-5 CASSYEGDGYTF
NA TRBV2 CASKLGTPLHF
NA TRBV11-2 CASSFGENYGYTF
NA TRBV6-1 CASRSTGNTEAFF
NA TRBV29-1 CSGRIPGPRGAFF
NA TRBV29-1 CSARRRAGELFF
NA TRBV6-5 CASHGQRPGEQYF
many TRBV7-8 CATAFGALNQPQHF
NA TRBV30 CAWSPRLYYGYTF
NA TRBV20-1 CSAYLDTSQYF
NA TRBV25-1 CSTGSNTGELFF